This TCR beta chain appears in the sequencing data of a study of control samples from healthy donors and cancer patients. Germline CDR1 is LNHDA and CDR2 is SQIVND (reference sequence). Between the trimmed V and J ends, which lost 2 bases and 4 bases, there was a span of 14 bases. The CDR3 sequence is 15 residues long. Clones were sequenced by immunoSEQ multiplex PCR, and TCRdb holds only the in-frame ones, with some missing. The table has around 94,000 clones, about 86% seen once. This clonotype was sampled from a woman aged 45-60 years in good health. The genes are TRBV19 and TRBJ2-5; tentative D call: TRBD1 (5 bases). Sequenced sample: blood. The CDR3 nucleotides read TGTGCCAGTAGTATATCCAGGGTTAGTCTAGAGACCCAGTACTTC. Translating it yields CASSISRVSLETQYF.